What follows are 6 T cell receptor beta chains derived from one specimen sequenced in a study of cytomegalovirus exposure and HLA in healthy donors. In the PCR, 60 Vbeta and 13 Jbeta primers were used. Libraries were prepared by immunoSEQ multiplex PCR; TCRdb keeps only in-frame clonotypes and omits some of them. Among 140,000 to 150,000 clones listed, roughly 87% were seen once. Sequenced sample: PBMCs. The receptors here all came from a woman aged 40 to 50 in good health and CMV-seronegative.

V is TRBV4-3 and J is TRBJ2-7; 9 bases line up with TRBD2. In germline, CDR1 is LGHNA, CDR2 YSLEER. With 4 bases clipped from V and 3 bases from J, the junction kept 1 base outside the gene matches. The CDR3 sequence is 13 residues long. CDR3 DNA: TGCGCCAGCAGCCCGACTAGCGGCTACGAGCAGTACTTC. Residues: CASSPTSGYEQYF.

This clone was detected only a few times. This rearrangement joins TRBV10-3 to TRBJ1-1; no definite D call. This CDR3 contains 14 residues. Germline V gene sequence: CDR1 ENHRY, CDR2 SYGVKD. V shed 7 bases and J shed 1 base, with 13 bases lying between them. The CDR3 reads CAITTGAGNTEAFF. In nucleotides, the CDR3 is TGTGCCATCACTACGGGTGCCGGGAACACTGAAGCTTTCTTT.

A few counts support this clone. The chain joins TRBV28 to TRBJ2-1, with no clear D. This CDR3 is built from 15 residues. CDR1 is MDHEN, CDR2 SYDVKM, per germline. V lost 10 bases and J lost 8, with 24 bases in between. The CDR3 DNA reads as TGTGCCACCGAGACATGGGCCCTCCAGGTTTATGAGCAGTTCTTC. Residues: CATETWALQVYEQFF.

DNA for the CDR3: TGTGCCAGCAGCTTAGAGGGGCGGGGCACGAGAGATACGCAGTATTTT. It specifies CASSLEGRGTRDTQYF. The chain combines TRBV7-8 with TRBJ2-3, with D maybe TRBD2 (6 bases). The CDR3 totals 16 residues. Per the germline V gene, CDR1 is SGHVS and CDR2 is FQNEAQ. V was trimmed by 1 base and J by 5 bases, leaving 16 bases between them.

V gene TRBV5-1 combines with J gene TRBJ2-3; D is ambiguous. The germline V gene has CDR1 SGHRS and CDR2 YFSETQ. V lost 5 bases and J lost 0, with 7 bases in between. The CDR3 length is 13 residues. CDR3 protein: CASRSLSTDTQYF. The DNA of the CDR3 is TGCGCCAGCAGATCTCTCAGCACAGATACGCAGTATTTT.

The chain couples TRBV7-2 to TRBJ2-7, with 7 bases fitting TRBD1. Trimming took 4 bases from V and 5 from J; bases not matched to a gene: 5. This CDR3 is 13 amino acids long. The germline CDR1 and CDR2 sequences are SGHTA and FQGNSA. The chain's CDR3 is CASSSPTGDEQYF. Here the CDR3 DNA reads TGTGCCAGCAGCTCGCCTACAGGGGACGAGCAGTACTTC.